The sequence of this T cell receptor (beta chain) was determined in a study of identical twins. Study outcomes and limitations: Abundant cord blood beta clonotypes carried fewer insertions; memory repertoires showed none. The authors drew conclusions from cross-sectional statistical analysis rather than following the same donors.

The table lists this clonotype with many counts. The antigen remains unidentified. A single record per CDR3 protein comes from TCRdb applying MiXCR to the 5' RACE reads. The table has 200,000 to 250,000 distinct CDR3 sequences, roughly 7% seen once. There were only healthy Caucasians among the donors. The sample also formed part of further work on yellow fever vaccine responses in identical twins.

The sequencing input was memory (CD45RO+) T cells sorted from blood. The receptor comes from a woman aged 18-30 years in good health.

CDR3: CAGEAGASTGELFF. Written as DNA, the CDR3 is TGTGCCGGGGAGGCGGGGGCAAGCACCGGGGAGCTGTTTTTT. The V and J genes are TRBV6-1 and TRBJ2-2; perhaps TRBD2 as D (7 bases). The ends were cut back, 11 bases at V and 4 bases at J, with 17 bases in the middle. Germline V CDR1 and CDR2: MNHNS, SASEGT. The CDR3 is 14 residues long.